This section outlines one TCR beta chain sequence together with its context. Its target is not known. The data originate from a study of T cells expressing NK-cell markers. Study summary: Among the eight sequenced donors, seven tested HCMV-seropositive and one tested seronegative. Study-wide results and limits: The leading position in the CD3+CD56-NKG2C+ fraction of a few donors also went to these clonotypes. It remained uncertain whether the expanded NKG2C+ T cell clones were specific for HCMV antigens.

From the 5' RACE reads, TCRdb lists one entry per CDR3 protein and no DNA. Found here are roughly 430,000 distinct CDR3 sequences; the top ten clones hold 6% to 8%. The CDR3 covers 15 residues. In germline, CDR1 is SGHRS, CDR2 YFSETQ. The sequence was obtained from a woman between 18 and 75 years old in good health. This rearrangement joins TRBV5-1 to TRBJ1-1. Specimen: blood T cells: a sorted CD56 or NKG2C T cell subset, CD4+ or CD8+ T cells, or bulk PBMC T cells (not recorded which). This CDR3 is CASSLESTVNTEAFF.